This entry lists 2 T cell receptor beta chains sequenced from one sample in a study of cytomegalovirus exposure and HLA in healthy donors. PCR was performed using 60 Vbeta and 13 Jbeta primers. Using immunoSEQ multiplex PCR, the repertoire was profiled, and TCRdb retains in-frame clones only, with some absent. The profile shows around 150,000 clones, approximately 72% of them singletons. The sequenced material came from PBMCs. All receptors derive from a man aged 35 to 55 in good health and CMV-seropositive.

In this sample, this clone turned up a few times. J is TRBJ2-1 and V is TRBV5-4, with D perhaps matching TRBD2 (6 bases). This CDR3 comprises 15 residues. Germline-derived CDR1 and CDR2 are SGHNT and YYREEE (reference sequence). V gave up 2 bases and J gave up 5 bases, with 14 bases separating them. The CDR3 region is CASSLGSSAHNEQFF. CDR3 nucleotide sequence: TGTGCCAGCAGCTTAGGTTCTAGCGCCCACAATGAGCAGTTCTTC.

This clone showed up just a few times. The V and J genes are TRBV4-1 and TRBJ2-1, with TRBD1 as a possible D gene (6 bases). This CDR3 has 14 amino acids. The V end was cut by 3 bases, the J end by 3 bases, with 9 bases between. Germline V gives CDR1 MGHRA, CDR2 YSYEKL. The CDR3 loop is CASSHPGHYNEQFF. DNA for the CDR3: TGCGCCAGCAGCCACCCGGGACACTACAATGAGCAGTTCTTC.